The 25 T cell receptor beta chains reported below all come from one sample, sequenced in a study of blood T cell repertoires in COVID-19. Method: immunoSEQ multiplex PCR; TCRdb's copy keeps in-frame clones and lacks some. The sample consists of roughly 200,000 clones, 75% to 90% of them appearing once. Material: PBMCs or T cells enriched from blood (not recorded which). These TCRs come from a woman in her twenties or thirties who had been exposed to COVID-19.

The chain uses TRBV18 and TRBJ2-3; a weak D match, TRBD1 (5 bases). V lost 3 bases to trimming and J lost 2 bases, with 12 bases between them. Germline CDR1 KGHSH, CDR2 LQKENI. This CDR3 is 15 amino acids long. The CDR3 sequence is CASSPQGWDTDTQYF. CDR3 coding DNA: TGTGCCAGCTCACCTCAGGGATGGGACACAGATACGCAGTATTTT.

The chain employs TRBV19 and TRBJ2-7; D not certain. This CDR3 is 12 amino acids long. Germline lookup yields CDR1 LNHDA and CDR2 SQIVND (reference sequence). Trimming cost V 3 bases and J 4 bases, with 7 bases left between them. The CDR3 coding sequence is TGTGCCAGTAGTATCTCCGGTTACGAGCAGTACTTC. Its protein is CASSISGYEQYF.

This sequence joins TRBV5-6 and TRBJ1-1; 9 nucleotides match TRBD1. The CDR3 contains 14 residues. J gave up 10 bases and V 0 bases, and 7 bases lay outside the gene matches. Germline V gene lookup returns CDR1 SGHDT and CDR2 YYEEEE. The CDR3 DNA reads as TGTGCCAGCAGCTTGGAACAGGGGGCCCGCGGAGCTTTCTTT. This gives the protein CASSLEQGARGAFF. Looking up the rest from reference TRBV5-6 and TRBJ1-1 gives the full variable domain: DAGVTQSPTHLIKTRGQQVTLRCSPKSGHDTVSWYQQALGQGPQFIFQYYEEEERQRGNFPDRFSGHQFPNYSSELNVNALLLGDSALYLCASSLEQGARGAFFGQGTRLTVV.

The count of this clone is one. The chain is built from TRBV7-9 and TRBJ2-2; tentative D call: TRBD1 (6 bases). The V and J ends lost 10 bases and 1 base respectively, with 7 bases between them. The CDR3 spans 12 residues. CDR1 and CDR2 (germline): SEHNR, FQNEAQ (reference sequence). The CDR3 region has the DNA TGTGCCACACAGGGGAACACCGGGGAGCTGTTTTTT. Its translation: CATQGNTGELFF.

This chain links TRBV6-5 with TRBJ1-2; D is unclear. Germline CDR1 MNHEY, CDR2 SVGAGI. The length of the CDR3 is 13 residues. Trimming removed 0 bases at V and 4 bases at J, with 6 bases between. The CDR3, as DNA: TGTGCCAGCAGTTACTCTTGGGCCTATGGCTACACCTTC. Encoded protein: CASSYSWAYGYTF.

This chain joins TRBV7-2 and TRBJ2-1; TRBD1 agrees at 9 bases. CDR3 length: 14 residues. CDR1 is SGHTA and CDR2 is FQGNSA in the germline V gene. J lost 8 bases, V lost 4 bases, and 6 bases had no gene match. CDR3 sequence reads: CASSYGTGRDEQFF. The CDR3 DNA reads as TGTGCCAGCAGCTACGGGACAGGGAGAGATGAGCAGTTCTTC.

The gene calls are TRBV2 and TRBJ2-5, with 7 bases matching TRBD1. From germline, CDR1 is SNHLY and CDR2 FYNNEI. CDR3 length: 12 amino acids. V dropped 8 bases and J dropped 0; count of bases not matched to a gene: 0. This CDR3 reads CASDRDQETQYF. CDR3 DNA sequence: TGTGCCAGCGACAGGGACCAAGAGACCCAGTACTTC.

CDR3 region: CASSRVANEKLFF. The CDR3 DNA reads as TGTGCCAGCTCGAGGGTAGCCAATGAAAAACTGTTTTTT. The chain has TRBV6-5 and TRBJ1-4, with D unclear. Germline loops: CDR1 MNHEY, CDR2 SVGAGI. This CDR3 is 13 amino acids long. Deletions cut 8 bases from V and 5 bases from J, with 12 bases between.

This chain links TRBV3-1 (or the pseudogene TRBV3-2) with TRBJ2-5; 7 bases align to TRBD1. This CDR3 region has 14 residues. CDR1 is LGHDT, CDR2 YNNKEL, per germline (reference sequence). V shed 3 bases, J shed 4 bases, and the junction held 5 bases outside the gene matches. The CDR3 region is CASSQRTGRETQYF. CDR3 sequence (DNA): TGTGCCAGCAGCCAGAGGACAGGCCGAGAGACCCAGTACTTC.

The J gene is TRBJ1-5, the V gene TRBV7-8; 10 bases map to TRBD1. Unmatched junction bases numbered 5, after V lost 5 bases and J lost 7 bases. The V gene's germline CDR1 is SGHVS and CDR2 FQNEAQ. This CDR3 has 14 amino acids. CDR3 DNA: TGTGCCAGCAGCCCAGGGACAGGGGACCAGCCCCAGCATTTT. It specifies CASSPGTGDQPQHF.

The V call is TRBV2, the J call TRBJ2-1, with 7 bases lining up with TRBD2. Germline values: CDR1 SNHLY, CDR2 FYNNEI. The CDR3 has 16 residues. V was clipped by 8 bases and J by 2 bases; unmatched bases: 12. CDR3 nucleotide sequence: TGTGCCAGCGGGGCGGGGGTCACCCCAACCTACAATGAGCAGTTCTTC. Translating it yields CASGAGVTPTYNEQFF.

The chain carries TRBV3-1 (or the pseudogene TRBV3-2) and TRBJ1-2; D is unclear. CDR1 and CDR2 (germline): LGHDT, YNNKEL (reference sequence). The CDR3 has 14 residues. V was shortened by 2 bases and J by 3 bases, with 10 bases between the two germline ends. The CDR3: CASSQSQFYYGYTF. The CDR3 nucleotides are TGTGCCAGCAGCCAATCACAGTTTTACTATGGCTACACCTTC.

CDR3 DNA: TGTGCCTGGAGTGGGGGGACAATCTATGGCTACACCTTC. Translation gives CAWSGGTIYGYTF. The rearrangement uses TRBV30 and TRBJ1-2; D may be TRBD1 (6 bases). This CDR3 has 13 residues. Trimming removed 1 base from V and 4 bases from J, with 10 bases in between. CDR1 GTSNPN and CDR2 SVGIG come from the germline V gene (reference sequence). The whole variable domain, filled in from reference TRBV30 and TRBJ1-2, reads SQTIHQWPATLVQPVGSPLSLECTVEGTSNPNLYWYRQAAGRGLQLLFYSVGIGQISSEVPQNLSASRPQDRQFILSSKKLLLSDSGFYLCAWSGGTIYGYTFGSGTRLTVV.

The J gene is TRBJ2-7, the V gene TRBV11-2; TRBD1 matches at 8 bases. CDR3 size: 15 residues. The germline V gene encodes CDR1 SGHAT and CDR2 FQNNGV. V gave up 6 bases and J gave up 9 bases; unmatched junction bases: 16. In DNA, the CDR3 is TGTGCCAGCAGAGAGTCGGGACAGGACGCTGGTGGGCAGTACTTC. This encodes CASRESGQDAGGQYF. The entire variable domain, with the rest obtained from reference TRBV11-2 and TRBJ2-7, is as follows: EAGVAQSPRYKIIEKRQSVAFWCNPISGHATLYWYQQILGQGPKLLIQFQNNGVVDDSQLPKDRFSAERLKGVDSTLKIQPAKLEDSAVYLCASRESGQDAGGQYFGPGTRLTVT.

The rearrangement joins TRBV7-2 to TRBJ2-3; 12 nucleotides agree with TRBD2. V was clipped by 1 base and J by 3 bases; unmatched bases: 11. This CDR3 is 19 amino acids long. CDR1 is SGHTA, CDR2 FQGNSA, per germline. CDR3 DNA: TGTGCCAGCAGCTTAGATTTTCTTACTAGCGGGGGGACGACAGATACGCAGTATTTT. Residues: CASSLDFLTSGGTTDTQYF.

The chain couples TRBV5-1 to TRBJ1-2, with D possibly TRBD1 on 6 matching bases. CDR3 length: 14 amino acids. Per germline, CDR1 SGHRS and CDR2 YFSETQ. Trimming took 0 bases from V and 8 from J, leaving 14 bases between them. The CDR3 spells CASSLVQGKVGYTF. The CDR3 DNA follows: TGCGCCAGCAGCTTGGTACAGGGAAAGGTCGGCTACACCTTC.

The V and J genes are TRBV3-1 (or the pseudogene TRBV3-2) and TRBJ2-3; D possibly corresponds to TRBD2 (6 bases). Deletions cut 3 bases from V and 6 bases from J, with 19 bases between. This CDR3 spans 16 amino acids. The germline gives CDR1 LGHDT, CDR2 YNNKEL (reference sequence). CDR3 nucleotide sequence: TGTGCCAGCAGCCACCACGGGACTTCTTCAGGGGATACGCAGTATTTT. Its translation is CASSHHGTSSGDTQYF.

The chain joins TRBV6-5 to TRBJ1-4, with TRBD1 identical over 8 bases. This CDR3 comprises 16 residues. The trim removed 4 bases at V and 2 bases at J, leaving 6 bases unmatched. Germline V gene lookup returns CDR1 MNHEY and CDR2 SVGAGI. The CDR3 loop is CASSSTGVATNEKLFF. For the CDR3, the DNA is TGTGCCAGCAGTTCGACAGGGGTAGCGACTAATGAAAAACTGTTTTTT.

V gene TRBV19 combines with J gene TRBJ2-7; D gene uncertain. Germline CDR1 reads LNHDA; CDR2 reads SQIVND (reference sequence). The CDR3 has 13 amino acids. V lost 5 bases, J lost 0 bases, and 8 bases lay in between. The CDR3 DNA sequence: TGTGCCAGTAGTGACGGGTACTCCTACGAGCAGTACTTC. Translation: CASSDGYSYEQYF.

The gene calls are TRBV5-1 and TRBJ2-3, with 8 positions matching TRBD1. The CDR3 has 15 amino acids. V lost 3 bases to trimming and J lost 1 base; unmatched junction nucleotides: 4. Germline V gene lookup returns CDR1 SGHRS and CDR2 YFSETQ. CDR3 coding DNA: TGCGCCAGCAGCTCACAGGGGGATGGCACAGATACGCAGTATTTT. Protein: CASSSQGDGTDTQYF.

CDR3 in DNA: TGTGCCAGCAGGCCGGGACAGGGGGCCGGGCCTGGGGCCAACGTCCTGACTTTC. This codes for CASRPGQGAGPGANVLTF. The chain couples TRBV3-1 (or the pseudogene TRBV3-2) to TRBJ2-6; TRBD1 matches 12 bases. The germline V gene has CDR1 LGHDT and CDR2 YNNKEL (reference sequence). Losses at the gene ends were 6 bases for V and 2 bases for J; bases not matched to a gene: 8. CDR3 length: 18 residues.

The gene calls are TRBV10-3 and TRBJ1-1; D is perhaps TRBD1 (6 bases). Trimming stripped 6 bases from V and 2 bases from J, with 10 bases between. This CDR3 contains 13 residues. CDR1 and CDR2 (germline): ENHRY, SYGVKD. The CDR3 protein is CAISRTDNTEAFF. The CDR3 nucleotides are TGTGCCATCAGCAGGACAGACAACACTGAAGCTTTCTTT.

This chain uses TRBV6-5 with TRBJ2-1; a possible D gene is TRBD1 (6 bases). CDR3 size: 11 residues. Trimming pared 6 bases from V and 9 bases from J, leaving 9 bases between. Germline CDR1 is MNHEY and CDR2 is SVGAGI. CDR3 in amino acids: CASRGTPEQFF. The CDR3 DNA follows: TGTGCCAGCAGGGGGACACCTGAGCAGTTCTTC.

This sequence joins TRBV12-3 or TRBV12-4 and TRBJ2-7, with TRBD2 matching 7 bases. The CDR3 length is 13 residues. V shed 6 bases, J shed 5 bases, and the junction held 7 bases outside the gene matches. The CDR3 spells CASSPVGRDEQYF. The DNA of the CDR3 is TGTGCCAGCAGCCCGGTGGGGAGGGACGAGCAGTACTTC.

V and J are TRBV6-5 and TRBJ1-1; D remains ambiguous. Germline values: CDR1 MNHEY, CDR2 SVGAGI. The CDR3 loop spans 13 amino acids. V was trimmed by 6 bases and J by 0 bases, leaving 8 bases between them. This CDR3 reads CASSIHVNTEAFF. CDR3 DNA sequence: TGTGCCAGCAGCATACACGTGAACACTGAAGCTTTCTTT.